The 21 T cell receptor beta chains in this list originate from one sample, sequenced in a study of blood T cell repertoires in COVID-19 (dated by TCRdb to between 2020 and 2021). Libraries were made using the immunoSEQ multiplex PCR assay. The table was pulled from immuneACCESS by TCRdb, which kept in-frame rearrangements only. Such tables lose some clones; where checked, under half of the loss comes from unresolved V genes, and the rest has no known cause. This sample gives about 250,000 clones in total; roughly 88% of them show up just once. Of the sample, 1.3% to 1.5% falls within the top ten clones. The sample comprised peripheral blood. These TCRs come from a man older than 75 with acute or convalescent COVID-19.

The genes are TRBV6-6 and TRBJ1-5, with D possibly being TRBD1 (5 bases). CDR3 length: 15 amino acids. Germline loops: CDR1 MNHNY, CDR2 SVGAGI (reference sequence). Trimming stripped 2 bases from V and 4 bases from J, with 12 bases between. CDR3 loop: CASSYMAGPNQPQHF. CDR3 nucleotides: TGTGCCAGCAGTTACATGGCGGGACCTAATCAGCCCCAGCATTTT.

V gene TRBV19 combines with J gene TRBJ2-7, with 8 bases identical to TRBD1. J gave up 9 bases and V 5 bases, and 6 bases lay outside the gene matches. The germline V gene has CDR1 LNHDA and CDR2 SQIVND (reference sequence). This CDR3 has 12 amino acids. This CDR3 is CASSGDRTGQYF. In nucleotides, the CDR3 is TGTGCCAGTAGTGGGGACAGGACCGGGCAGTACTTC.

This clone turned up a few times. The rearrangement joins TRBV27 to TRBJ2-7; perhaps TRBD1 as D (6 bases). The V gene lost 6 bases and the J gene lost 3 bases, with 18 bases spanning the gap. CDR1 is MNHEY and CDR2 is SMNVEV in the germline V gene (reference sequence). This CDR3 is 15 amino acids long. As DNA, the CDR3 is TGTGCCAGCAGACCAAGACAGGCGGGTCTCTACGAGCAGTACTTC. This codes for CASRPRQAGLYEQYF.

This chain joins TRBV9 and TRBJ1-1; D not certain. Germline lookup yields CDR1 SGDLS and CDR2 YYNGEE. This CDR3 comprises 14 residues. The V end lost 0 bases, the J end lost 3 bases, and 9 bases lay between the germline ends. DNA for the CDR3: TGTGCCAGCAGCGTAGCGGGGAAAGACACTGAAGCTTTCTTT. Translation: CASSVAGKDTEAFF.

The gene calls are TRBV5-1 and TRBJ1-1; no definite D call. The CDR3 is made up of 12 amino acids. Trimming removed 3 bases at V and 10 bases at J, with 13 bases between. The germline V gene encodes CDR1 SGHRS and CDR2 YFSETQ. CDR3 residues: CASSSEDRVAFF. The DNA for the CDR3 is TGCGCCAGCAGCTCAGAAGATCGGGTAGCTTTCTTT.

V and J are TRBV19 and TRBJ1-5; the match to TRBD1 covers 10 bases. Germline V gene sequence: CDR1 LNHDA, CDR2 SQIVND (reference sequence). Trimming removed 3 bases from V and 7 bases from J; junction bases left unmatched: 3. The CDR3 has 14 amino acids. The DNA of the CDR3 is TGTGCCAGTAGTATTTCGACAGGGGGCCAGCCCCAGCATTTT. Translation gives CASSISTGGQPQHF. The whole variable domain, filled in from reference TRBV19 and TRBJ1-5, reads DGGITQSPKYLFRKEGQNVTLSCEQNLNHDAMYWYRQDPGQGLRLIYYSQIVNDFQKGDIAEGYSVSREKKESFPLTVTSAQKNPTAFYLCASSISTGGQPQHFGDGTRLSIL.

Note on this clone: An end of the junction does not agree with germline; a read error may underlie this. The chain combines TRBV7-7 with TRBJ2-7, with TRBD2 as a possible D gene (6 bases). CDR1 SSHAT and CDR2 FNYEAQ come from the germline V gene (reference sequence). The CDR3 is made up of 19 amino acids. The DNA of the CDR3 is TGTGCTAGCAGCTTAACCTGCGAGCCGCGGAGGGAACCTTCCTACGAGCAGTACTTC. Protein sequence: CASSLTCEPRREPSYEQYF.

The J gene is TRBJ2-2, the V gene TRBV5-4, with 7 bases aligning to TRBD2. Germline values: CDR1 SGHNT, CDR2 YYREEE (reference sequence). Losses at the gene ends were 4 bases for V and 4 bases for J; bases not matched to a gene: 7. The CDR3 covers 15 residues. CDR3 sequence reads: CASSQGLDSTGELFF. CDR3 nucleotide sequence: TGTGCCAGCAGCCAAGGACTAGACAGCACCGGGGAGCTGTTTTTT.

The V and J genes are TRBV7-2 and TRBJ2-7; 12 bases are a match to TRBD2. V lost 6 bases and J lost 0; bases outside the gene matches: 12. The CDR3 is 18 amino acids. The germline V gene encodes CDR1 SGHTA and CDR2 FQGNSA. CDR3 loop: CASRPLAGGPEGSYEQYF. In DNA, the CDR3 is TGTGCCAGCAGGCCCCTAGCGGGGGGGCCTGAGGGCTCCTACGAGCAGTACTTC. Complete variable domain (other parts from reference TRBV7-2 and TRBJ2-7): GAGVSQSPSNKVTEKGKDVELRCDPISGHTALYWYRQSLGQGLEFLIYFQGNSAPDKSGLPSDRFSAERTGGSVSTLTIQRTQQEDSAVYLCASRPLAGGPEGSYEQYFGPGTRLTVT.

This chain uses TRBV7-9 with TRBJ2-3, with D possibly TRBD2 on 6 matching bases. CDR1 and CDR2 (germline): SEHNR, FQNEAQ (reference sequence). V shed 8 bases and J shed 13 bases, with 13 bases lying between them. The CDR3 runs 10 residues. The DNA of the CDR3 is TGTGCCAGCCGCGGGGACTCTGAGTATTTT. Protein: CASRGDSEYF. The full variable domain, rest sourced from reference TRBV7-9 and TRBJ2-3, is DTGVSQNPRHKITKRGQNVTFRCDPISEHNRLYWYRQTLGQGPEFLTYFQNEAQLEKSRLLSDRFSAERPKGSFSTLEIQRTEQGDSAMYLCASRGDSEYFGPGTRLTVL.

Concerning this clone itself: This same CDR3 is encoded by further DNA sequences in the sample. The CDR3 reads CASSRYNSPLHF. The CDR3 DNA reads as TGTGCCAGCAGCAGATATAATTCACCCCTCCACTTT. The chain combines TRBV6-5 with TRBJ1-6, with D hard to call. Looked up from germline, CDR1 is MNHEY and CDR2 is SVGAGI. The length of the CDR3 is 12 residues. Trimming took 6 bases from V and 4 from J, leaving 4 bases between them.

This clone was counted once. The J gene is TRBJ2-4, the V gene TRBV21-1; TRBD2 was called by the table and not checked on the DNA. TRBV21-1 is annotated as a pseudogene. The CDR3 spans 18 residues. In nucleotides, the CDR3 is TGTGCCAGCAGTTTATGGACTAGCAGAATTCAGAACGGAAACATTCAGTACTTC. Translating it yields CASSLWTSRIQNGNIQYF.

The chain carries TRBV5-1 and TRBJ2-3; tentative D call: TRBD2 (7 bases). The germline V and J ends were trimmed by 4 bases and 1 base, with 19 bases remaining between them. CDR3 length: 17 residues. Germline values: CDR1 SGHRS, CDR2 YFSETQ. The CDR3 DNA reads TGCGCCAGCAGCCCGGGGGGCGGGAGTGGTGGCACAGATACGCAGTATTTT. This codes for CASSPGGGSGGTDTQYF.

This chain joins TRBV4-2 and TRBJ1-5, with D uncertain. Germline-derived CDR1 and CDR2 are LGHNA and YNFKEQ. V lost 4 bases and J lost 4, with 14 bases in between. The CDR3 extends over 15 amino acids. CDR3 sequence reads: CASSRSGERNQPQHF. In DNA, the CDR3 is TGTGCCAGCAGCCGAAGTGGGGAGAGGAATCAGCCCCAGCATTTT.

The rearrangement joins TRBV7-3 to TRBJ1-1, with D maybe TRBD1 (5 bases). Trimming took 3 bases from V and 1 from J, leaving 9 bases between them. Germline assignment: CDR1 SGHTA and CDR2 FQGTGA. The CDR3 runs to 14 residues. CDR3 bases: TGTGCCAGCAGCTTGGGGGGAGAGAACACTGAAGCTTTCTTT. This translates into CASSLGGENTEAFF.

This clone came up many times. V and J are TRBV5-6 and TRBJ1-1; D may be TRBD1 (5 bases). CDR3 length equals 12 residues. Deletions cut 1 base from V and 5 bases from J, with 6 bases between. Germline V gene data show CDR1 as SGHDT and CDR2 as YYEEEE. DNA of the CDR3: TGTGCCAGCAGCTTGCGGGGGACTGAAGCTTTCTTT. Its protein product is CASSLRGTEAFF.

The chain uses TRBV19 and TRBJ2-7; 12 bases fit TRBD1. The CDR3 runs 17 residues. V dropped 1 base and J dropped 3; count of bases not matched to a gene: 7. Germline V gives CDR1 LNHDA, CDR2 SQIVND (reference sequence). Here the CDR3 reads CASSIGPGQGADYEQYF. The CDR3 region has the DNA TGTGCCAGTAGTATAGGACCGGGACAGGGGGCAGACTACGAGCAGTACTTC.

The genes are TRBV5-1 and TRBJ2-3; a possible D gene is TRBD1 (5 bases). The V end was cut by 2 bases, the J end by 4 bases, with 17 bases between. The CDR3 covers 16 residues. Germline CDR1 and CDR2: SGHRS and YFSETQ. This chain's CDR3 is CASSFWGRTPSDTQYF. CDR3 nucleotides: TGCGCCAGCAGCTTTTGGGGCAGGACCCCCTCAGATACGCAGTATTTT.

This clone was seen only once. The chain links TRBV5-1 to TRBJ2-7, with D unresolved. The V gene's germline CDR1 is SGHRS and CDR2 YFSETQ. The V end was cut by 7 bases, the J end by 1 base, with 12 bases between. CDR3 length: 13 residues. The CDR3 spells CASPGSLSYEQYF. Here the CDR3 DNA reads TGCGCCAGCCCAGGTTCATTATCCTACGAGCAGTACTTC.

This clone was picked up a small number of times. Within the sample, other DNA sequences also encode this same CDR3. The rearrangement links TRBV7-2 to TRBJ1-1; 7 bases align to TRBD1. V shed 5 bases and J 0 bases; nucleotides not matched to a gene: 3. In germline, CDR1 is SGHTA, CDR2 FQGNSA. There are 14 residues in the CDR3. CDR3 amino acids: CASSRGQMNTEAFF. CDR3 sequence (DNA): TGTGCCAGCAGCCGGGGACAGATGAACACTGAAGCTTTCTTT.

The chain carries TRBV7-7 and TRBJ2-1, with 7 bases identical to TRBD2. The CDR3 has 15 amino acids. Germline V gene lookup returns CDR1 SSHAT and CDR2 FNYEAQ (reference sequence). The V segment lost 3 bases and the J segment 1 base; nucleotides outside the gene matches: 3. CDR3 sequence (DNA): TGTGCCAGCAGCTTCAGCGGGGCATCCTACAATGAGCAGTTCTTC. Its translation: CASSFSGASYNEQFF.